This T cell receptor beta chain was sequenced for a study of beta chain features in type 1 diabetes. CDR1 is SGHDN, CDR2 FVKESK, per germline. This CDR3 is 18 amino acids long. Trimming pared 6 bases from V and 0 bases from J, leaving 18 bases between. The sample holds a few counts of this clone. No antigen is known for it. Sequenced material consisted of expressed TCRB transcripts (all of the isolated RNA was reverse transcribed). Assay used: immunoSEQ multiplex PCR; TCRdb lists only in-frame clones, some missing. The sample records around 600,000 clones, around 12% being singletons. General study points: Shorter TCRB CDR3s, moderately but significantly so, were found in Type 1 diabetes patients in all four CD4+ subsets.

The J gene is TRBJ2-6, the V gene TRBV14; possibly TRBD1 for D (5 bases). The receptor's source is a man under 40 with type 1 diabetes. The sequenced sample consisted of naive CD4+ T cells from blood. The CDR3 DNA reads as TGTGCCAGCAGTAAATTGGGGCAGACAATCTCTGGGGCCAACGTCCTGACTTTC. Its protein product is CASSKLGQTISGANVLTF.